The T cell receptor (beta chain) under discussion was sequenced for a study of CD8 T cells in Susac syndrome. The CDR3 totals 14 residues. Germline lookup yields CDR1 ENHRY and CDR2 SYGVKD. Trimming at V came to 7 bases and at J to 5 bases, leaving 8 bases not matched to a gene. An input of roughly 0.45 to 1 ug of RNA was subjected to reverse transcription using random hexamers. TCRdb called the immunoSEQ multiplex PCR reads again in MiXCR, with one record for every CDR3 protein. The data show fewer than 300,000 distinct CDR3 sequences, roughly 85% seen once. CD8+ and CD4+ T cells circulating in blood were sequenced for TCR beta.

This sequence joins TRBV10-3 and TRBJ2-1, with 7 nucleotides matching TRBD2. The receptor was derived from a human donor with multiple sclerosis. Material: CD8+ T cells from PBMCs. For the CDR3, the DNA is TGTGCCATCAAGCGGGCGGGAGAAAACAATGAGCAGTTCTTC. Its translation: CAIKRAGENNEQFF.